Presented here are 32 T cell receptor beta chains from one specimen sequenced in a study of control samples from healthy donors and cancer patients (dated by TCRdb to 2018 to 2021). Library preparation used the immunoSEQ multiplex PCR assay. This immuneACCESS table, as held by TCRdb, lists in-frame sequences with V and J called but not all clones. Of the missing ones, under half trace to an unresolved V gene in checked studies; the others have no known cause. This sample has under 30,000 clones in its table, and over 75% of those were observed once. 6.5% to 7% of the sample is held by the ten biggest clonotypes. Sequenced material: PBMCs. All receptors come from a woman aged 60-75 years with head and neck cancer.

The V call is TRBV23-1, the J call TRBJ1-5; a weak D match, TRBD1 (6 bases). TRBV23-1 is placed among ORFs of uncertain function. The CDR3 sequence is 15 residues long. V gave up 0 bases and J gave up 5 bases, with 11 bases separating them. CDR3 DNA sequence: TGCGCCAGCAGTCAATCGCCCAGGGGCCATCAGCCCCAGCATTTT. Encoded protein: CASSQSPRGHQPQHF.

The J gene is TRBJ2-1, the V gene TRBV5-6, with a possible D match to TRBD2 (6 bases). The V gene lost 0 bases and the J gene lost 0 bases, with 10 bases spanning the gap. Germline CDR1 and CDR2: SGHDT and YYEEEE. This CDR3 region has 16 residues. The CDR3 here is CASSLAGSLSYNEQFF. The CDR3 DNA sequence: TGTGCCAGCAGCTTGGCCGGGAGTCTCTCCTACAATGAGCAGTTCTTC.

J is TRBJ1-2 and V is TRBV19; 10 bases map to TRBD1. Germline CDR1 reads LNHDA; CDR2 reads SQIVND (reference sequence). This CDR3 is 17 amino acids long. Germline trimming cut 7 bases from V and 4 bases from J; bases unmatched to any gene: 15. The CDR3 DNA reads TGTGCCAGTACCCCCGAAGGAATGACAGGGGGCCGCTATGGCTACACCTTC. Amino acids: CASTPEGMTGGRYGYTF.

The CDR3 DNA sequence: TGTGCCAGCAGTTTCTCGCGGGCAGATACGCAGTATTTT. This codes for CASSFSRADTQYF. The gene calls are TRBV12-3 or TRBV12-4 and TRBJ2-3; TRBD2 might be the D (5 bases). Trimming removed 3 bases from V and 4 bases from J, with 8 bases in between. This CDR3 region has 13 residues.

This chain connects TRBV5-6 to TRBJ1-6; D is undetermined. The V gene's germline CDR1 is SGHDT and CDR2 YYEEEE. Trimming removed 0 bases at V and 5 bases at J, with 9 bases between. The length of the CDR3 is 15 residues. The CDR3 sequence: CASSLGGVNNSPLHF. The CDR3 bases are TGTGCCAGCAGCTTGGGGGGTGTTAATAATTCACCCCTCCACTTT.

This chain uses TRBV2 with TRBJ2-1; 11 nucleotides agree with TRBD2. The CDR3 is 16 residues long. Per germline, CDR1 SNHLY and CDR2 FYNNEI. With V trimmed by 9 bases and J by 3 bases, 10 bases remained unmatched. The CDR3 DNA is TGTGCCAGTTCTTGGGGTCTAGCGGGGGGCTACAATGAGCAGTTCTTC. This gives the protein CASSWGLAGGYNEQFF.

The gene calls are TRBV29-1 and TRBJ2-6, with a weak D call TRBD2 (5 bases). CDR3 length equals 13 residues. V was clipped by 8 bases and J by 2 bases, with 10 bases between them. Germline assignment: CDR1 SQVTM and CDR2 ANQGSEA. CDR3 bases: TGCAGCTCCGCGGAGGCTGGGGCCAACGTCCTGACTTTC. Its translation is CSSAEAGANVLTF.

V usage is TRBV11-3 and J usage is TRBJ2-3; D may be TRBD1 (5 bases). The germline gives CDR1 SGHNT, CDR2 YENEEA. Trimming took 6 bases from V and 4 from J, leaving 8 bases between them. This CDR3 has 12 residues. The CDR3 sequence is CASSQGADTQYF. The CDR3 nucleotides read TGTGCCAGCAGTCAAGGGGCAGATACGCAGTATTTT. Together with reference TRBV11-3 and TRBJ2-3, the CDR3 gives the full variable domain: EAGVVQSPRYKIIEKKQPVAFWCNPISGHNTLYWYLQNLGQGPELLIRYENEEAVDDSQLPKDRFSAERLKGVDSTLKIQPAELGDSAVYLCASSQGADTQYFGPGTRLTVL.

This clone was recorded only once. This chain links TRBV6-2 or TRBV6-3 with TRBJ2-3; 9 nucleotides line up with TRBD2. The CDR3 length is 16 residues. Germline-derived CDR1 and CDR2 are MNHEY and SVGEGT. The V gene end was trimmed by 5 bases and the J gene end by 3 bases; junction bases not matched to a gene: 9. Here the CDR3 DNA reads TGTGCCAGCAGTGACCGGTGGACTAGCGCGACAGATACGCAGTATTTT. The encoded protein is CASSDRWTSATDTQYF.

The chain couples TRBV7-9 to TRBJ2-3, with 8 positions matching TRBD1. Per germline, CDR1 SEHNR and CDR2 FQNEAQ (reference sequence). The CDR3 loop spans 13 amino acids. Losses at the gene ends were 4 bases for V and 6 bases for J; bases not matched to a gene: 3. Here the CDR3 DNA reads TGTGCCAGCAGCTCCAGGGGGCCGGATACGCAGTATTTT. As protein: CASSSRGPDTQYF.

This clone occurred once. This chain links TRBV3-1 (or the pseudogene TRBV3-2) with TRBJ1-3; D possibly corresponds to TRBD1 (5 bases). Trimming took off 7 bases at V and 4 bases at J, with 14 bases between the two ends. Germline-derived CDR1 and CDR2 are LGHDT and YNNKEL (reference sequence). The CDR3 sequence is 14 residues long. CDR3 nucleotides: TGTGCCAGCACTTCCAGGGACGGAGGAAACACCATATATTTT. Encoded protein: CASTSRDGGNTIYF.

The rearrangement links TRBV29-1 to TRBJ1-4, with a tentative D call TRBD1 (5 bases). This CDR3 is built from 14 residues. V shed 2 bases and J shed 3 bases, with 10 bases lying between them. The germline V gene has CDR1 SQVTM and CDR2 ANQGSEA. In DNA form, the CDR3 reads TGCAGCGTTGAATTGCCAGGGTCTAATGAAAAACTGTTTTTT. Amino acids: CSVELPGSNEKLFF.

The rearrangement joins TRBV7-9 to TRBJ2-1; unclear D gene. This CDR3 is built from 13 residues. V was pared by 3 bases and J by 10 bases, with 13 bases between. Germline values: CDR1 SEHNR, CDR2 FQNEAQ (reference sequence). The DNA of the CDR3 is TGTGCCAGCAGCTTGAACGGCCAGAACGAGCAGTTCTTC. This encodes CASSLNGQNEQFF.

CDR3 amino acids: CASSLGLGSPLNTEAFF. As DNA, the CDR3 is TGTGCCAGCAGCTTAGGATTGGGGTCCCCACTGAACACTGAAGCTTTCTTT. The chain uses TRBV11-3 and TRBJ1-1, with unresolved D. The CDR3 covers 17 residues. Per germline, CDR1 SGHNT and CDR2 YENEEA. The V and J ends lost 1 base and 0 bases respectively, with 15 bases between them.

V gene TRBV6-2 or TRBV6-3 combines with J gene TRBJ1-2; D ambiguous. V lost 5 bases to trimming and J lost 2 bases, with 12 bases between them. CDR1 is MNHEY, CDR2 SVGEGT, per germline. This CDR3 has 14 residues. The CDR3 spells CASSPSLRNYGYTF. The CDR3 bases are TGTGCCAGCAGTCCCTCACTCCGGAACTATGGCTACACCTTC.

The chain carries TRBV7-3 and TRBJ2-2; 8 bases agree with TRBD1. J gave up 1 base and V 2 bases, and 9 bases lay outside the gene matches. CDR3 size: 18 residues. Germline assignment: CDR1 SGHTA and CDR2 FQGTGA. The CDR3 here is CASSLRTDRGRNTGELFF. The DNA of the CDR3 is TGTGCCAGCAGCTTACGGACCGACAGGGGTCGGAACACCGGGGAGCTGTTTTTT.

This chain uses TRBV7-2 with TRBJ2-1; 10 bases line up with TRBD1. Trimming at V came to 4 bases and at J to 7 bases, leaving 7 bases not matched to a gene. This CDR3 is 15 amino acids long. CDR1 SGHTA and CDR2 FQGNSA come from the germline V gene. The CDR3 sequence is CASSSPGQGRNEQFF. CDR3 in DNA: TGTGCCAGCAGCTCTCCGGGACAGGGGAGGAATGAGCAGTTCTTC.

CDR3 in DNA: TGCAGCGTCACTTCTAGCACAGATACGCAGTATTTT. Its protein product is CSVTSSTDTQYF. The rearrangement uses TRBV29-1 and TRBJ2-3; no clear D gene. The CDR3 length is 12 residues. Trimming shortened V by 6 bases and J by 0 bases, and 7 bases separated the two germline ends. CDR1 is SQVTM, CDR2 ANQGSEA, per germline.

CDR3 in amino acids: CASSYSGLVGTEAFF. For the CDR3, the DNA is TGTGCCAGCAGTTACTCAGGTCTGGTGGGCACTGAAGCTTTCTTT. The chain couples TRBV6-2 or TRBV6-3 to TRBJ1-1, with no clear D. CDR3 length: 15 amino acids. V lost 0 bases, J lost 4 bases, and 12 bases lay in between. Germline V gene sequence: CDR1 MNHEY, CDR2 SVGEGT.

The chain carries TRBV23-1 and TRBJ1-2, with D uncertain. TRBV23-1 is an ORF for which the function is uncertain. Between the trimmed V and J ends, which lost 2 bases and 8 bases, there was a span of 18 bases. The CDR3 is made up of 15 amino acids. This CDR3 is CASSQGEGLEGGYTF. The CDR3 DNA reads as TGCGCCAGCAGTCAAGGGGAGGGCTTAGAGGGAGGCTACACCTTC.

The chain links TRBV7-9 to TRBJ1-1; D perhaps matches TRBD1 (5 bases). Per the germline V gene, CDR1 is SEHNR and CDR2 is FQNEAQ (reference sequence). CDR3 length: 17 residues. Deletions cut 1 base from V and 1 base from J, with 16 bases between. The CDR3 loop is CASSLGLMVGGNTEAFF. In nucleotides, the CDR3 is TGTGCCAGCAGCTTAGGTTTAATGGTCGGGGGGAACACTGAAGCTTTCTTT.

V and J are TRBV11-3 and TRBJ1-5, with TRBD1 matching 11 bases. The germline CDR1 and CDR2 sequences are SGHNT and YENEEA. This CDR3 has 15 residues. Losses at the gene ends were 5 bases for V and 6 bases for J; bases not matched to a gene: 6. This CDR3 is CASSKGQGEGQPQHF. The DNA of the CDR3 is TGTGCCAGCAGCAAGGGACAGGGGGAAGGTCAGCCCCAGCATTTT.

V is TRBV3-1 (or the pseudogene TRBV3-2) and J is TRBJ2-5, with 12 bases aligning to TRBD2. The CDR3 runs to 15 residues. V shed 3 bases, J shed 4 bases, and the junction held 3 bases outside the gene matches. The germline gives CDR1 LGHDT, CDR2 YNNKEL (reference sequence). Here the CDR3 reads CASSQPGLAGETQYF. CDR3 coding DNA: TGTGCCAGCAGCCAGCCGGGACTAGCGGGAGAGACCCAGTACTTC.

This chain links TRBV12-5 with TRBJ1-2, with a weak D call TRBD1 (5 bases). Germline assignment: CDR1 LGHNT and CDR2 FRNRAP. This CDR3 contains 14 residues. Trimming cost V 4 bases and J 4 bases, with 13 bases left between them. The CDR3 DNA follows: TGTGCTAGTGGTTCGGGACGACCTTTCTATGGCTACACCTTC. Its protein product is CASGSGRPFYGYTF.

J is TRBJ1-1 and V is TRBV27, with TRBD1 matching 7 bases. The CDR3 contains 14 residues. Germline CDR1 MNHEY, CDR2 SMNVEV (reference sequence). V shed 2 bases, J shed 1 base, and the junction held 1 base outside the gene matches. The CDR3 loop reads CASSLGTANTEAFF. The CDR3 region has the DNA TGTGCCAGCAGTTTAGGGACAGCGAACACTGAAGCTTTCTTT.

The chain carries TRBV19 and TRBJ1-1; D not certain. V lost 7 bases and J 2 bases, leaving 14 bases between the germline ends. CDR3 length: 14 amino acids. The germline V gene has CDR1 LNHDA and CDR2 SQIVND (reference sequence). The CDR3 loop reads CASKTNQVNTEAFF. The CDR3 coding sequence is TGTGCCAGTAAAACTAACCAAGTCAACACTGAAGCTTTCTTT.

Written as DNA, the CDR3 is TGTGCCAGCAGCGTAGAGCCGGGGGACAGGTTTTACAATGAGCAGTTCTTC. This translates into CASSVEPGDRFYNEQFF. This chain uses TRBV9 with TRBJ2-1; 8 nucleotides line up with TRBD1. CDR3 length equals 17 residues. Trimming took 0 bases from V and 4 from J; bases not matched to a gene: 9. CDR1 and CDR2 from the germline V gene are SGDLS and YYNGEE.

The chain couples TRBV7-2 to TRBJ1-6, with D uncertain. Germline CDR1 is SGHTA and CDR2 is FQGNSA. V lost 3 bases to trimming and J lost 7 bases, with 7 bases between them. This CDR3 has 13 amino acids. This CDR3 is CASSFRGNSPLHF. In DNA form, the CDR3 reads TGTGCCAGCAGCTTCCGTGGCAATTCACCCCTCCACTTT.

The chain carries TRBV7-2 and TRBJ1-2; no firm D call. The CDR3 loop spans 14 amino acids. Trimming removed 3 bases from V and 0 bases from J, with 8 bases in between. Germline V lookup: CDR1 SGHTA, CDR2 FQGNSA. The CDR3: CASSFEYPNYGYTF. The CDR3 nucleotides read TGTGCCAGCAGCTTCGAGTACCCTAACTATGGCTACACCTTC.

The chain recombines TRBV7-9 with TRBJ1-4, with 8 bases aligning to TRBD1. Germline V gives CDR1 SEHNR, CDR2 FQNEAQ (reference sequence). The CDR3 has 16 amino acids. V lost 1 base to trimming and J lost 7 bases; unmatched junction nucleotides: 8. The CDR3 nucleotides read TGTGCCAGCAGCTTAGGATTCGGACAGGGCGTTGAAAAACTGTTTTTT. Amino acid sequence: CASSLGFGQGVEKLFF.

The chain employs TRBV5-1 and TRBJ2-2; 10 bases map to TRBD2. Losses at the gene ends were 3 bases for V and 4 bases for J; bases not matched to a gene: 9. The V gene's germline CDR1 is SGHRS and CDR2 YFSETQ. The CDR3 covers 17 residues. CDR3: CASSSVAGGAGTGELFF. The CDR3 coding sequence is TGCGCCAGCAGCTCAGTAGCGGGAGGAGCCGGCACCGGGGAGCTGTTTTTT.

This rearrangement joins TRBV21-1 to TRBJ1-2. TRBV21-1 is termed a pseudogene. There are 17 residues in the CDR3. CDR3: CASSKFLSQISGYGYTF. The CDR3 nucleotides read TGTGCCAGCAGCAAATTCCTATCGCAGATCTCGGGCTATGGCTACACCTTC.